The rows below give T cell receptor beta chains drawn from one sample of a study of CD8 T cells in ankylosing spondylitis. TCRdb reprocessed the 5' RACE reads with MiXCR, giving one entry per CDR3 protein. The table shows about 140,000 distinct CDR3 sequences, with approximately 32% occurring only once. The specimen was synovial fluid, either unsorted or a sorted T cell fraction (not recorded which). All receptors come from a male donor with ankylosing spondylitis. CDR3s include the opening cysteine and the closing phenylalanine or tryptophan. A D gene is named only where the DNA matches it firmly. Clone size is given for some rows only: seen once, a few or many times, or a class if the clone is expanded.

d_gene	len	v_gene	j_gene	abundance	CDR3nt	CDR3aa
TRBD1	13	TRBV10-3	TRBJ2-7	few	TGTGCCATCAAAGCGGGACAGGGCTACGAGCAGTACTTC	CAIKAGQGYEQYF
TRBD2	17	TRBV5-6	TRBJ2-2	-	TGTGCCAGCAGCTTGCGTCTAGCGGGAGATTATGCCGGGGAGCTGTTTTTT	CASSLRLAGDYAGELFF
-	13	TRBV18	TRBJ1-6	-	TGTGCCAGCTCACCACGGTTAGACTCACCCCTCCACTTT	CASSPRLDSPLHF
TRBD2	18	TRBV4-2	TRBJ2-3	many	TGTGCCAGCAGCCAGATGGGACTAGCGGGAGTAGCCACAGATACGCAGTATTTT	CASSQMGLAGVATDTQYF
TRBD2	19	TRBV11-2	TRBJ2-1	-	TGTGCCAGCAGCCCGCGACTAGCGGGAGAGCGGGGAGCTAACAATGAGCAGTTCTTC	CASSPRLAGERGANNEQFF
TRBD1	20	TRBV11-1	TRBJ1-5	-	TGTGCCAGCAGCTTAGCCACCGGGACAGGGGGGTATTACGGCAATCAGCCCCAGCATTTT	CASSLATGTGGYYGNQPQHF
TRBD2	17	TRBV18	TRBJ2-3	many	TGTGCCAGCTCACGGACTAGCGGGGGCCGTGATGCAGATACGCAGTATTTT	CASSRTSGGRDADTQYF
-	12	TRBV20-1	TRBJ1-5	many	TGCAGTGCTAGTGTGGCCGCTCAGCCCCAGCATTTT	CSASVAAQPQHF
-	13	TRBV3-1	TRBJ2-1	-	TGTGCCAGCAGCCAGGAAGGAGCAAGCGAGCAGTTCTTC	CASSQEGASEQFF
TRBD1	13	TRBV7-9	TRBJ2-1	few	TGTGCCAGCAGCTGGGGACAGAGCAATGAGCAGTTCTTC	CASSWGQSNEQFF
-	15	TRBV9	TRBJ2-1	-	TGTGCCAGCAGCGAATCGATAGGGTCCTACAATGAGCAGTTCTTC	CASSESIGSYNEQFF
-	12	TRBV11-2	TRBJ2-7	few	TGTGCCAGCAGCTTAACGTACTTTGAGCAGTACTTC	CASSLTYFEQYF
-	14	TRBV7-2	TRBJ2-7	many	TGTGCCAGCAGCCTACCCGTGGCGACCTACGAGCAGTACTTC	CASSLPVATYEQYF
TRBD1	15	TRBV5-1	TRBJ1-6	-	TGCGCCAGCAGCGCGACAGGGGGCAGGGATTCACCCCTCCACTTT	CASSATGGRDSPLHF
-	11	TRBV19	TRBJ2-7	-	TGTGCCAGTAGTAGCGGACGGGAGCAGTACTTC	CASSSGREQYF
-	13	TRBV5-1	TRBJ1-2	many	TGTGCCAGCAGTTTAGGGACTAACTATGGCTACACCTTC	CASSLGTNYGYTF
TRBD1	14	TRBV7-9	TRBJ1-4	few	TGTGCCAGCAGCCCACCGGGACAGGGTGAAAAACTGTTTTTT	CASSPPGQGEKLFF
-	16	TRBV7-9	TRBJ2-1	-	TGTGCCAGCAGTCCGGGGGTCGGGGGTTTCTACAATGAGCAGTTCTTC	CASSPGVGGFYNEQFF
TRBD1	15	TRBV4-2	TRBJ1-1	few	TGTGCCAGCAGCCAGGAACAAAGCGGGACAGGGCCAGCTTTCTTT	CASSQEQSGTGPAFF
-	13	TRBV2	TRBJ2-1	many	TGTGCCAGCGGACGGAGCTCCTACAATGAGCAGTTCTTC	CASGRSSYNEQFF
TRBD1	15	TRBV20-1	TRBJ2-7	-	TGCAGTGCGCCCTCTCCCGGGACAGGCACCTACGAGCAGTACTTC	CSAPSPGTGTYEQYF
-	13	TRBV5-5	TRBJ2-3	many	TGTGCCAGCAGCTTCATAAGCACAGATACGCAGTATTTT	CASSFISTDTQYF
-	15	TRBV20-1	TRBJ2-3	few	TGCAGTAACGGCCGGGACCTGCTAAACACAGATACGCAGTATTTT	CSNGRDLLNTDTQYF
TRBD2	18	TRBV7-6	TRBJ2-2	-	TGTGCCAGCAGCTTAGCCCCCCTAGCGGGGGTAAAGACCGGGGAGCTGTTTTTT	CASSLAPLAGVKTGELFF
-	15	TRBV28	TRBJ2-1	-	TGTGCCAGCAGTCCTTACCTAGTAAGGATGAATGAGCAGTTCTTC	CASSPYLVRMNEQFF
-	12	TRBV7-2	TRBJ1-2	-	TGTGCCAGCAGCTTTAATAACTATGGCTACACCTTC	CASSFNNYGYTF
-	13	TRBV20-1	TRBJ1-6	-	TGCAGTGCTAGAGATCCCCTTAGTTTGTCCCTCCACTTT	CSARDPLSLSLHF
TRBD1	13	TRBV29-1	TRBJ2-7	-	TGCAGCGTCTCGGACAGGGGGCACAACGAGCAGTACTTC	CSVSDRGHNEQYF
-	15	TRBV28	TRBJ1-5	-	TGTGCCAGCAGTTTATCCACAGTGGGGAATCAGCCCCAGCATTTT	CASSLSTVGNQPQHF
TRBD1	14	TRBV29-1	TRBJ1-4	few	TGCAGCGTTGATGTCGGGACAGGGGGAGGAAAACTGTTTTTT	CSVDVGTGGGKLFF
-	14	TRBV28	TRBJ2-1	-	TGTGCCAGCAGTTTAATACCCGAGTACAATGAGCAGTTCTTC	CASSLIPEYNEQFF
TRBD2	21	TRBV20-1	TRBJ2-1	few	TGCAGTGCTAGAGGGACCGGTCGGATGGAAGGGACTAGCGGGAGGAGGTATGAGCAGTTCTTC	CSARGTGRMEGTSGRRYEQFF
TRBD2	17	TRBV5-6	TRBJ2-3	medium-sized	TGTGCCAGCAGCTTACGTGGGACTAGCGGGACCACAGATACGCAGTATTTT	CASSLRGTSGTTDTQYF
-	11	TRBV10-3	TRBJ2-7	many	TGTGCCATCAGTGAGGGATACGAGCAGTACTTC	CAISEGYEQYF
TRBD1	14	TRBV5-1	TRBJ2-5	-	TGCGCCAGCAGCTCGGACAGGGGGCACGAGACCCAGTACTTC	CASSSDRGHETQYF
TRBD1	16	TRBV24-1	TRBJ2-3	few	TGTGCCACCAGTCCCGGGGGGACAGGGGTCACAGATACGCAGTATTTT	CATSPGGTGVTDTQYF
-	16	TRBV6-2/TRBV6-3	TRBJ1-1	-	TGTGCCAGCAGTTACCGACGGACCAGCCTGAACACTGAAGCTTTCTTT	CASSYRRTSLNTEAFF
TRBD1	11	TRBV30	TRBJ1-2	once	TGTGCCTCTCCACAGGGGTTGGGCTACACCTTC	CASPQGLGYTF
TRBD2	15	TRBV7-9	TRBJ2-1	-	TGTGCCACCAAAAGAAGCGGGAGCTCCTACAATGAGCAGTTCTTC	CATKRSGSSYNEQFF
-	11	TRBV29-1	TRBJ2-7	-	TGCAGCGTTCGCAGGGAACACGAGCAGTACTTC	CSVRREHEQYF
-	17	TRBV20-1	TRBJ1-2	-	TGCAGTGCTAGGAATCCTTCAATTCGAACAGGTGCCCGGGGCTACACCTTC	CSARNPSIRTGARGYTF
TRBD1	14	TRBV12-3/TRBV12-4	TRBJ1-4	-	TGTGCCAGCAGTTCCGATCCGGGACAGGGAGAACTGTTTTTT	CASSSDPGQGELFF
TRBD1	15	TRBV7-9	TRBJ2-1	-	TGTGCCAGCAGCTTAGGGGACAGGGGACACGATGAGCAGTTCTTC	CASSLGDRGHDEQFF
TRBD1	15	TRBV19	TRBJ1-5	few	TGTGCCAGTAGTACGACAGGGGGCGGCAATCAGCCCCAGCATTTT	CASSTTGGGNQPQHF
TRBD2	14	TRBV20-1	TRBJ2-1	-	TGCAGTGCCCCGGGACTAGCGGGAGTCGGTGAGCAGTTCTTC	CSAPGLAGVGEQFF
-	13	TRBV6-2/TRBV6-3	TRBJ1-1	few	TGTGCCAGCAGTTCGGCGGGGGGGACTGAAGCTTTCTTT	CASSSAGGTEAFF
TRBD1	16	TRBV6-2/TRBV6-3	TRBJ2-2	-	TGTGCCAGCAGTTTTGAGGGGGCCCGTAACACCGGGGAGCTGTTTTTT	CASSFEGARNTGELFF
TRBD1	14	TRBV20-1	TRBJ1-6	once	TGCAGTGCTCCACGACAGGGAGGGACTTCACCCCTCCACTTT	CSAPRQGGTSPLHF
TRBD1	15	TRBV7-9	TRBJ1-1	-	TGTGCCAGCAGCTTAAAGGACAGGGGGGGCACTGAAGCTTTCTTT	CASSLKDRGGTEAFF
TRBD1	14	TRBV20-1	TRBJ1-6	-	TGCAGTGCTAGGTCCGGACAGGCTAATTCACCCCTCCACTTT	CSARSGQANSPLHF
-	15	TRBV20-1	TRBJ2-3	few	TGCAGTGCTAGACCCCGGGCGGGGAGGACAGATACGCAGTATTTT	CSARPRAGRTDTQYF
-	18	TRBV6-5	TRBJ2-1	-	TGTGCCAGCAGATACTCGAAGCTAGGTAGCGGTTTGTACAATGAGCAGTTCTTC	CASRYSKLGSGLYNEQFF
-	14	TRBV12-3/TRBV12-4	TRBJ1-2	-	TGTGCCAGCAGTTTTAGGGGGGAACCCTATGGCTACACCTTC	CASSFRGEPYGYTF